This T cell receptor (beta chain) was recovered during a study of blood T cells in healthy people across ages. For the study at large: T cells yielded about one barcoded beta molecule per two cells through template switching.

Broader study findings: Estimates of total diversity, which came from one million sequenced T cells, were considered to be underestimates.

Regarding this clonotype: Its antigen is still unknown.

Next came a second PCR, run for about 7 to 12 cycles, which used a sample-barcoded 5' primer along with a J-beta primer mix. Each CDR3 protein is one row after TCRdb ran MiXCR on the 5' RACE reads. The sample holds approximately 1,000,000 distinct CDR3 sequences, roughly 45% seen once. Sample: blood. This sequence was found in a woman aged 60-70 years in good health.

CDR3 nucleotides: TGTGCCAGCAGCCCAGATTGGGCCCTGACAGATACGCAGTATTTT. Translated: CASSPDWALTDTQYF. J is TRBJ2-3 and V is TRBV5-5; D is uncertain. The CDR3 consists of 15 residues. V lost 4 bases, J lost 3 bases, and 15 bases lay in between. Germline assignment: CDR1 SGHKS and CDR2 YYEKEE (reference sequence).